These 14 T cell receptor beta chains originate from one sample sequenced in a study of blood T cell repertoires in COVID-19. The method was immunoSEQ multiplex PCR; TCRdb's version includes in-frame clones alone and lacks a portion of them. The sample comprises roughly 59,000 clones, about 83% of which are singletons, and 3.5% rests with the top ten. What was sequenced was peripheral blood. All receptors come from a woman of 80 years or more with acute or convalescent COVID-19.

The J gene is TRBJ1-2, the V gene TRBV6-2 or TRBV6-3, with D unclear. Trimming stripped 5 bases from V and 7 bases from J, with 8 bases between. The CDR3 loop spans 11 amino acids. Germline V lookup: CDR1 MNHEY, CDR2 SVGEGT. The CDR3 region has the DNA TGTGCCAGCAGTGACGGGTTTGGCTACACCTTC. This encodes CASSDGFGYTF.

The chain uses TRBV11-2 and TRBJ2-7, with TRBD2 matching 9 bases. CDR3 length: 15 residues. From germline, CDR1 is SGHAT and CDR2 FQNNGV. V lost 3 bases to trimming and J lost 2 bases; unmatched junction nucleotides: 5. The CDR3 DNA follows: TGTGCCAGCAGCTTTGGGTCTAGCGGGACCTACGAGCAGTACTTC. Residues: CASSFGSSGTYEQYF.

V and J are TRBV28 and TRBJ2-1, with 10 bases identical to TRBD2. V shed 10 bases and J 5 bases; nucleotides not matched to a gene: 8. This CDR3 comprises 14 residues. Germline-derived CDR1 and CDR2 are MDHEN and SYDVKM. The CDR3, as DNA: TGTGCCACCGACGGACTAGCGGTGAACAATGAGCAGTTCTTC. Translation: CATDGLAVNNEQFF.

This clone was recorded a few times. The DNA for the CDR3 is TGTGCCAGCAGCCTTCTAGCGGGGGGCCAGGGAGGTGAGCAGTTCTTC. Residues: CASSLLAGGQGGEQFF. The chain is built from TRBV7-3 and TRBJ2-1; TRBD2 agrees at 11 bases. Trimming cost V 5 bases and J 9 bases; bases outside gene matches: 12. This CDR3 is 16 amino acids long. Germline V lookup: CDR1 SGHTA, CDR2 FQGTGA.

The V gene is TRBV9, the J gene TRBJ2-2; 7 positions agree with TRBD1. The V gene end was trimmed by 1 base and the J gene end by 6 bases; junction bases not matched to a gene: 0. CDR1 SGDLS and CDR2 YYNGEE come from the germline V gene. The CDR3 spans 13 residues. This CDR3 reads CASSVQGAGELFF. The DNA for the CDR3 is TGTGCCAGCAGCGTACAGGGGGCCGGGGAGCTGTTTTTT.

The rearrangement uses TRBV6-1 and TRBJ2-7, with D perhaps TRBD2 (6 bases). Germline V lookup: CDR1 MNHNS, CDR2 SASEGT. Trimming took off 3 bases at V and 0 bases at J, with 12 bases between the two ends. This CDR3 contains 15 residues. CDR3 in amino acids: CASSESRDSSYEQYF. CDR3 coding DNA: TGTGCCAGCAGTGAGAGCCGGGACTCCTCCTACGAGCAGTACTTC.

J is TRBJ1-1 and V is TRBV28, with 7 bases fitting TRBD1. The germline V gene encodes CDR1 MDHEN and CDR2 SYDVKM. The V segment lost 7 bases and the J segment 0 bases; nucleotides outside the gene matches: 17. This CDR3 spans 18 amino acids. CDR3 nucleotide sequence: TGTGCCAGCATTGGGGTTTGGACAGGACCAAGGTTGAACACTGAAGCTTTCTTT. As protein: CASIGVWTGPRLNTEAFF.

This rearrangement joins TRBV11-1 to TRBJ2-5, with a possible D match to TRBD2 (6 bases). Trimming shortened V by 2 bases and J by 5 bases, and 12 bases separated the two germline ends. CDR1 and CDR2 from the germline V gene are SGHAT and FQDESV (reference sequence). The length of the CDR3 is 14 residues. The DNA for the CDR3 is TGTGCCAGCAGCTTACGGCGGGGCGGTGAGACCCAGTACTTC. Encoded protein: CASSLRRGGETQYF.

CDR3 sequence: CASSTNGGAGGYTF. The DNA of the CDR3 is TGTGCCAGCAGTACGAATGGGGGCGCCGGCGGCTACACCTTC. The V call is TRBV6-4, the J call TRBJ1-2; weak D call: TRBD1 (6 bases). CDR1 is MRHNA, CDR2 SNTAGT, per germline. CDR3 size: 14 residues. The V end was cut by 5 bases, the J end by 8 bases, with 18 bases between.

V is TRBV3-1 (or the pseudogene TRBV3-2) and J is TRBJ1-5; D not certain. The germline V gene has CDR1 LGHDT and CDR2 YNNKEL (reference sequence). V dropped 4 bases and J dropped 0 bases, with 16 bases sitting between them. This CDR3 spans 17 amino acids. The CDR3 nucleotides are TGTGCCAGCAGCCCCAATCTCAGGCCGTATAGCAATCAGCCCCAGCATTTT. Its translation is CASSPNLRPYSNQPQHF.

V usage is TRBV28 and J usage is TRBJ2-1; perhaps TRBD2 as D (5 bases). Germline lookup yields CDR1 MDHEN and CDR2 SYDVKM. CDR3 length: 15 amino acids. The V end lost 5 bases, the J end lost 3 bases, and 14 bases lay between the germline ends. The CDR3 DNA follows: TGTGCCAGCAGTCTGACTACCCCTAGCTACAATGAGCAGTTCTTC. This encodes CASSLTTPSYNEQFF.

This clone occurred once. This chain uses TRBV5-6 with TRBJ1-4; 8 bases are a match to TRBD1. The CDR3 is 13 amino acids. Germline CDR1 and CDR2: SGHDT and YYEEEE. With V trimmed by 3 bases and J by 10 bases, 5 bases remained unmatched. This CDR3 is CASSSTGEGKLFF. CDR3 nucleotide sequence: TGTGCCAGCAGCTCGACAGGGGAAGGAAAACTGTTTTTT.

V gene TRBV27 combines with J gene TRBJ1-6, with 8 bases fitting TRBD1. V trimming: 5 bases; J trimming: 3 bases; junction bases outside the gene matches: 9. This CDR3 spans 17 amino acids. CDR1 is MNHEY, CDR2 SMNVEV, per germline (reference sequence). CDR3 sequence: CASSPPRGTGYNSPLHF. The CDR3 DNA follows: TGTGCCAGCAGTCCCCCCCGGGGGACAGGCTATAATTCACCCCTCCACTTT.

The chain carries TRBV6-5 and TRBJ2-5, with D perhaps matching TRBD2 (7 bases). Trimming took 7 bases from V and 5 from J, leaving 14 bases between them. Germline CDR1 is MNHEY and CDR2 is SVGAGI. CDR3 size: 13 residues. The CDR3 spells CASKVGGAETQYF. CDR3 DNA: TGTGCCAGCAAAGTTGGGGGGGCGGAGACCCAGTACTTC.